This is a list of T cell receptor beta chains from one sample in a study of lymphopenia after photon versus proton radiotherapy. Data came from immunoSEQ multiplex PCR; TCRdb stores just in-frame clones and leaves some out. The sample holds roughly 150,000 clones, 88% seen once. Sequenced material: peripheral blood, taken from a patient treated with photon-based radiotherapy. Receptors originate from a man over 45 with gastric cancer. The CDR3 runs from the conserved cysteine through the conserved F or W. The D gene is left open where the match is weak. Size is omitted from some rows. Given values are once, few, many or a class for expanded clones.

TRBJ2-7 | TRBV7-9 | . | . | TGTGCCAGCAGCCCACAGGGTATAGGCTACGAGCAGTACTTC | CASSPQGIGYEQYF
TRBJ1-2 | TRBV7-9 | TRBD1 | . | TGTGCCAGCAGCCCGGAACAGGGGTTCTATGGCTACACCTTC | CASSPEQGFYGYTF
TRBJ2-5 | TRBV14 | . | . | TGTGCCAGCAGCCAAGATTTTGTAGAGACCCAGTACTTC | CASSQDFVETQYF
TRBJ2-3 | TRBV18 | TRBD2 | . | TGTGCCAGCTCACCCTTCAGGGTGGGACTAGCGGGAGAGAACACAGATACGCAGTATTTT | CASSPFRVGLAGENTDTQYF
TRBJ2-1 | TRBV5-1 | . | . | TGCGCCAGCAGCTTGGCGGGAGCCTACAATGAGCAGTTCTTC | CASSLAGAYNEQFF
TRBJ2-7 | TRBV5-8 | . | . | TGTGCCAGCAGGTCCCGACGCAGTTCCTACGAGCAGTACTTC | CASRSRRSSYEQYF
TRBJ2-5 | TRBV27 | TRBD2 | . | TGTGCCAGCAGTCCGCTAGCGGGAGTGGGAGAGACCCAGTACTTC | CASSPLAGVGETQYF
TRBJ1-3 | TRBV7-8 | TRBD1 | . | TGTGCCAGCAGCTTAGGGACAGGGGCTGGAAACACCATATATTTT | CASSLGTGAGNTIYF
TRBJ2-1 | TRBV29-1 | TRBD1 | . | TGCAGCGCCGGGACAGGGTCTGATAATGAGCAGTTCTTC | CSAGTGSDNEQFF
TRBJ1-2 | TRBV4-1 | . | few | TGCGCCAGCAGCCAAGGCATTAACTATGGCTACACCTTC | CASSQGINYGYTF
TRBJ1-1 | TRBV5-1 | TRBD1 | . | TGCGCCAGCAGCTTGGGGACAGGTCTGAACACTGAAGCTTTCTTT | CASSLGTGLNTEAFF
TRBJ1-1 | TRBV2 | . | . | TGTGCCAGCAGTGAGTACGTTAACACTGAAGCTTTCTTT | CASSEYVNTEAFF
TRBJ1-5 | TRBV30 | . | . | TGTGCCTGGGGTGGAGGTGGCAATCAGCCCCAGCATTTT | CAWGGGGNQPQHF
TRBJ2-5 | TRBV18 | . | . | TGTGCCAGCTCACCTGACGTGGCAGGGAAGTACCAAGAGACCCAGTACTTC | CASSPDVAGKYQETQYF
TRBJ2-3 | TRBV19 | . | once | TGTGCCAGTATGAATCAGGATGTATATACGCAGTATTTT | CASMNQDVYTQYF
TRBJ2-7 | TRBV28 | . | . | TGTGCCAGCAGTCAGAACAGGGTAGGTGGGAGGGTCTACGAGCAGTACTTC | CASSQNRVGGRVYEQYF
TRBJ1-2 | TRBV7-9 | TRBD1 | . | TGTGCCAGCAGCTTGGGACAGGGGGAATCGGAAGGCTACACCTTC | CASSLGQGESEGYTF
TRBJ1-2 | TRBV28 | . | . | TGTGCCAGCAGTTTCGGGGTAGGGGGCTACACCTTC | CASSFGVGGYTF
TRBJ2-7 | TRBV18 | TRBD1 | . | TGTGCCAGCTCACTAACAGGGGGCCGAAGCTCCTACGAGCAGTACTTC | CASSLTGGRSSYEQYF
TRBJ1-4 | TRBV7-2 | . | . | TGTGCCAGCAGCTTAGGGGGAGGGAGAATTAATGAAAAACTGTTTTTT | CASSLGGGRINEKLFF
TRBJ1-1 | TRBV7-2 | . | . | TGTGCCAGCAGCTCGGACAGGAACACTGAAGCTTTCTTT | CASSSDRNTEAFF
TRBJ2-7 | TRBV7-9 | TRBD2 | few | TGTGCCAGCAGCTCTCTCGAGACTAGCGGGAGCTACGAGCAGTACTTC | CASSSLETSGSYEQYF
TRBJ2-7 | TRBV7-6 | TRBD2 | . | TGTGCCAGCAGCCCCGGGACTAGCGGGAACTTCTACGAGCAGTACTTC | CASSPGTSGNFYEQYF
TRBJ2-4 | TRBV7-9 | . | . | TGTGCCAGCACCAGCAACCTGGAGATAAACATTCAGTACTTC | CASTSNLEINIQYF
TRBJ2-7 | TRBV18 | . | few | TGTGCCAGCTCACAGGAGGGATACGAGCAGTACTTC | CASSQEGYEQYF
TRBJ1-2 | TRBV6-5 | . | once | TGTGCCAGCAGTGTACTGAGAGGCGGCTATGGCTACACCTTC | CASSVLRGGYGYTF
TRBJ2-2 | TRBV20-1 | . | . | TGCAGTGCTAGTTCCGGGGAGCTGTTTTTT | CSASSGELFF
TRBJ2-1 | TRBV7-6 | TRBD2 | . | TGTGCCAGCAGCTTAGTGACTAGCGGGGTATACAATGAGCAGTTCTTC | CASSLVTSGVYNEQFF
TRBJ1-1 | TRBV5-1 | . | once | TGCGCCAGCAGCTTCTCGGGAAGAGGGAACACTGAAGCTTTCTTT | CASSFSGRGNTEAFF
TRBJ1-1 | TRBV30 | . | . | TGTGCCTGGAGTGGCAAGATGAACACTGAAGCTTTCTTT | CAWSGKMNTEAFF
TRBJ1-1 | TRBV7-9 | . | . | TGTGCCAGCAGCTTGAACGGGAACACTGAAGCTTTCTTT | CASSLNGNTEAFF
TRBJ2-1 | TRBV6-5 | . | once | TGTGCCAGCAGTTACTCGGTGTACGGCCGGAATGAGCAGTTCTTC | CASSYSVYGRNEQFF